In this sample, the clone carrying this TCR beta chain turned up a few times. The record originates from a study of cytomegalovirus exposure and HLA in healthy donors. Trimming took 1 base from V and 5 from J, leaving 11 bases between them. The CDR3 is 14 amino acids. From germline, CDR1 is LGHNA and CDR2 YNFKEQ. PCR amplification relied on 60 Vbeta primers (plus 13 Jbeta primers). This table comes from immunoSEQ multiplex PCR, and its TCRdb copy is limited to in-frame clones, with some not included. The sample gives 95,000 to 100,000 clones, approximately 9% of which show up once; about 4.7% is in the top ten.

This sequence was found in a man aged 45-60 years in good health and CMV-seropositive. The source material was PBMCs. The chain links TRBV4-2 to TRBJ1-2, with D possibly being TRBD1 (5 bases). The chain's CDR3 is CASSQGTGGYGYTF. CDR3 bases: TGTGCCAGCAGCCAAGGGACGGGGGGTTATGGCTACACCTTC.